This entry lists 26 T cell receptor beta chains sequenced from one sample in a study of blood T cell repertoires in COVID-19. TCRdb keeps only in-frame clones here, not all; method: immunoSEQ multiplex PCR. The data show 200,000 to 250,000 clones, roughly nine tenths seen once. Input material: peripheral blood. These receptors were obtained from a woman in her forties or fifties with COVID-19, enrolled during active disease.

This chain links TRBV20-1 with TRBJ2-1, with TRBD1 matching over 10 bases. CDR3 length equals 16 residues. Germline lookup yields CDR1 DFQATT and CDR2 SNEGSKA (reference sequence). Unmatched junction bases numbered 12, after V lost 4 bases and J lost 6 bases. The CDR3 nucleotides are TGCAGTGCTAATGATCCCGGGACAGGGGTTGTCAATGAGCAGTTCTTC. Amino acids: CSANDPGTGVVNEQFF.

This clone occurred once. The chain has TRBV5-4 and TRBJ1-2; D gene unclear. CDR1 and CDR2 (germline): SGHNT, YYREEE (reference sequence). Trimming stripped 3 bases from V and 8 bases from J, with 14 bases between. The CDR3 spans 13 residues. In DNA, the CDR3 is TGTGCCAGCAGCTCCCTCAGGATTCGGGGCTACACCTTC. Amino acids: CASSSLRIRGYTF. Using reference TRBV5-4 and TRBJ1-2 for the parts outside the CDR3, the full variable domain is ETGVTQSPTHLIKTRGQQVTLRCSSQSGHNTVSWYQQALGQGPQFIFQYYREEENGRGNFPPRFSGLQFPNYSSELNVNALELDDSALYLCASSSLRIRGYTFGSGTRLTVV.

This clone was seen many times. This sequence joins TRBV4-3 and TRBJ1-2; D is unclear. The V gene lost 4 bases and the J gene lost 3 bases, with 15 bases spanning the gap. There are 15 residues in the CDR3. Germline V gives CDR1 LGHNA, CDR2 YSLEER. This chain's CDR3 is CASSPSSQSHYGYTF. The CDR3 DNA follows: TGCGCCAGCAGCCCCTCCTCACAGTCGCACTATGGCTACACCTTC.

The gene calls are TRBV4-3 and TRBJ2-6, with 7 bases matching TRBD1. CDR1 and CDR2 from the germline V gene are LGHNA and YSLEER. This CDR3 spans 17 amino acids. The trim removed 4 bases at V and 1 base at J, leaving 7 bases unmatched. This CDR3 is CASSPDRVNSGANVLTF. CDR3 nucleotide sequence: TGCGCCAGCAGCCCCGACAGGGTTAATTCTGGGGCCAACGTCCTGACTTTC.

The genes are TRBV28 and TRBJ1-3, with D tentatively TRBD1 (6 bases). The CDR3 spans 15 residues. Trimming took off 5 bases at V and 4 bases at J, with 15 bases between the two ends. Germline V gives CDR1 MDHEN, CDR2 SYDVKM. Written as DNA, the CDR3 is TGTGCCAGCAGTCTTCTACAGGGTACAGGAAACACCATATATTTT. This gives the protein CASSLLQGTGNTIYF. Full variable domain (missing parts from reference TRBV28 and TRBJ1-3): DVKVTQSSRYLVKRTGEKVFLECVQDMDHENMFWYRQDPGLGLRLIYFSYDVKMKEKGDIPEGYSVSREKKERFSLILESASTNQTSMYLCASSLLQGTGNTIYFGEGSWLTVV.

Written as DNA, the CDR3 is TGTGCCACCAGTGATTGGGCCTATGGGGGCTACACCTTC. Translating it yields CATSDWAYGGYTF. The rearrangement joins TRBV24-1 to TRBJ1-2, with D hard to call. Germline loops: CDR1 KGHDR, CDR2 SFDVKD. The CDR3 runs 13 residues. V was clipped by 2 bases and J by 8 bases, with 11 bases between them.

Regarding this clone: Just one base apart from a much larger clone, this may be a read error. Other DNA variants within this sample encode the same CDR3. This chain links TRBV27 with TRBJ1-2; the match to TRBD1 covers 9 bases. There are 13 residues in the CDR3. Germline V gene lookup returns CDR1 MNHEY and CDR2 SMNVEV (reference sequence). The J segment lost 4 bases and the V segment lost 6 bases, leaving 3 bases of the junction unmatched. CDR3 amino acids: CASSPGQGYGYTF. The DNA for the CDR3 is TGTGCCAGCAGCCCGGGACAGGGCTATGGCTACACCTTC.

The genes are TRBV10-3 and TRBJ2-3; TRBD2 might be the D (7 bases). Germline V gives CDR1 ENHRY, CDR2 SYGVKD. This CDR3 region has 14 residues. The germline V and J ends were trimmed by 4 bases and 5 bases, with 13 bases remaining between them. This CDR3 reads CAISGGLGGDTQYF. CDR3 DNA: TGTGCCATCAGTGGCGGACTAGGGGGAGATACGCAGTATTTT.

This clone was picked up one time. The V and J genes are TRBV19 and TRBJ1-2; 8 bases agree with TRBD1. Germline V lookup: CDR1 LNHDA, CDR2 SQIVND (reference sequence). Trimming removed 2 bases from V and 8 bases from J; junction bases left unmatched: 13. The CDR3 is made up of 16 amino acids. The CDR3 DNA is TGTGCCAGTAGTATAATCGCGGCAGGACAGGGCGACGGCTACACCTTC. This encodes CASSIIAAGQGDGYTF.

This rearrangement joins TRBV5-6 to TRBJ1-1; no firm D call. The germline V gene has CDR1 SGHDT and CDR2 YYEEEE. The CDR3 consists of 13 residues. V was clipped by 2 bases and J by 0 bases, with 5 bases between them. The CDR3 DNA follows: TGTGCCAGCAGCTTAAATATGAACACTGAAGCTTTCTTT. Protein sequence: CASSLNMNTEAFF.

This clone showed up just once. V is TRBV5-5 and J is TRBJ2-1; no firm D call. The CDR3 spans 16 residues. Germline assignment: CDR1 SGHKS and CDR2 YYEKEE (reference sequence). Trimming shortened V by 4 bases and J by 3 bases, and 17 bases separated the two germline ends. The CDR3 region is CASSRHPPTFYNEQFF. The CDR3, as DNA: TGTGCCAGCAGCCGACATCCCCCCACCTTCTACAATGAGCAGTTCTTC.

The gene calls are TRBV9 and TRBJ2-6; 7 bases are shared with TRBD1. Germline trimming cut 4 bases from V and 4 bases from J; bases unmatched to any gene: 8. Germline V gives CDR1 SGDLS, CDR2 YYNGEE. The CDR3 extends over 16 amino acids. The CDR3 DNA is TGTGCCAGCAGCCCTCGAAGGGGGCTAGGGGCCAACGTCCTGACTTTC. The encoded protein is CASSPRRGLGANVLTF.

The V and J genes are TRBV7-2 and TRBJ2-7, with TRBD1 as a possible D gene (6 bases). Germline CDR1 is SGHTA and CDR2 is FQGNSA. The V end was cut by 3 bases, the J end by 0 bases, with 12 bases between. This CDR3 contains 15 residues. This CDR3 is CASSLSTGSSYEQYV. The CDR3 DNA sequence: TGTGCCAGCAGCTTGTCAACAGGGAGCTCCTACGAGCAGTACGTC.

The chain carries TRBV27 and TRBJ1-2; 9 bases agree with TRBD1. The CDR3 loop spans 14 amino acids. Germline V gene sequence: CDR1 MNHEY, CDR2 SMNVEV (reference sequence). V shed 6 bases and J 4 bases; nucleotides not matched to a gene: 6. CDR3 nucleotides: TGTGCCAGCAGCCCGGGACAGGGAGGCTATGGCTACACCTTC. It yields the protein CASSPGQGGYGYTF.

This sequence joins TRBV6-2 or TRBV6-3 and TRBJ1-6, with a weak D call TRBD1 (5 bases). Trimming took off 6 bases at V and 7 bases at J, with 13 bases between the two ends. Germline V gene data show CDR1 as MNHEY and CDR2 as SVGEGT. The CDR3 extends over 14 amino acids. The CDR3 DNA reads TGTGCCAGCAGCCGGGACGGAGGGAATTCACCCCTCCACTTT. Protein: CASSRDGGNSPLHF.

The rearrangement joins TRBV19 to TRBJ1-6, with a weak D call TRBD1 (5 bases). V lost 3 bases and J 8 bases, leaving 8 bases between the germline ends. Germline CDR1 is LNHDA and CDR2 is SQIVND (reference sequence). This CDR3 spans 13 amino acids. The CDR3 protein is CASSIQGHSPLHF. The CDR3 DNA follows: TGTGCCAGTAGTATCCAGGGCCATTCACCCCTCCACTTT.

The rearrangement uses TRBV14 and TRBJ2-7, with 7 bases lining up with TRBD1. This CDR3 is built from 14 residues. Looked up from germline, CDR1 is SGHDN and CDR2 is FVKESK. The trim removed 1 base at V and 1 base at J, leaving 1 base unmatched. CDR3 DNA: TGTGCCAGCAGCCAAGGGGACAGATCCTACGAGCAGTACTTC. It is translated as CASSQGDRSYEQYF. The complete variable domain, with remaining parts taken from reference TRBV14 and TRBJ2-7, reads EAGVTQFPSHSVIEKGQTVTLRCDPISGHDNLYWYRRVMGKEIKFLLHFVKESKQDESGMPNNRFLAERTGGTYSTLKVQPAELEDSGVYFCASSQGDRSYEQYFGPGTRLTVT.

This clone was seen only a few times. This chain uses TRBV28 with TRBJ1-5; 7 bases are a match to TRBD1. The CDR3 spans 15 residues. After removal of 7 bases from V and 6 bases from J, the junction contained 12 bases not matched to a gene. Germline values: CDR1 MDHEN, CDR2 SYDVKM. The CDR3 sequence: CASKSGGTESQPQHF. Written as DNA, the CDR3 is TGTGCCAGCAAATCTGGAGGGACAGAGAGTCAGCCCCAGCATTTT. The variable domain in full, with the rest retrieved from reference TRBV28 and TRBJ1-5, is DVKVTQSSRYLVKRTGEKVFLECVQDMDHENMFWYRQDPGLGLRLIYFSYDVKMKEKGDIPEGYSVSREKKERFSLILESASTNQTSMYLCASKSGGTESQPQHFGDGTRLSIL.

This clone has a handful of counts. V usage is TRBV5-1 and J usage is TRBJ1-1; tentatively, D is TRBD1 (5 bases). In germline, CDR1 is SGHRS, CDR2 YFSETQ. Trimming took off 0 bases at V and 11 bases at J, with 20 bases between the two ends. The CDR3 is 15 residues long. CDR3 region: CASSLAGRGDYRAFF. CDR3 sequence (DNA): TGCGCCAGCAGCTTGGCGGGGAGGGGAGACTATAGGGCTTTCTTT.

This chain links TRBV5-8 with TRBJ2-3; the D gene is possibly TRBD1 (6 bases). Germline V CDR1 and CDR2: SGHTS, YDEGEE. The CDR3 consists of 17 residues. The germline V and J ends were trimmed by 0 bases and 1 base, with 15 bases remaining between them. The CDR3 coding sequence is TGTGCCAGCAGCTTGGATTTCAGGGGTGGAGGCACAGATACGCAGTATTTT. Translation gives CASSLDFRGGGTDTQYF.

The chain has TRBV10-2 and TRBJ1-4, with a tentative D call TRBD1 (5 bases). This CDR3 region has 14 residues. V lost 6 bases to trimming and J lost 8 bases, with 16 bases between them. CDR1 and CDR2 (germline): WSHSY, SAAADI. CDR3 sequence reads: CASRERGAGEKLFF. The CDR3 DNA reads as TGCGCCAGCAGGGAGAGAGGGGCGGGGGAAAAACTGTTTTTT.

This chain connects TRBV14 to TRBJ2-1; possibly TRBD2 for D (6 bases). The CDR3 is 12 residues long. Trimming took 8 bases from V and 2 from J, leaving 7 bases between them. CDR1 SGHDN and CDR2 FVKESK come from the germline V gene. This CDR3 reads CASGGTYNEQFF. CDR3 nucleotides: TGTGCCAGCGGGGGGACCTACAATGAGCAGTTCTTC.

This chain joins TRBV6-4 and TRBJ1-1; D unresolved. Germline CDR1 is MRHNA and CDR2 is SNTAGT. The CDR3 consists of 13 residues. The V end lost 6 bases, the J end lost 3 bases, and 11 bases lay between the germline ends. The CDR3 reads CASRSGYDTEAFF. The CDR3 nucleotides are TGTGCCAGCAGGTCAGGATACGACACTGAAGCTTTCTTT.

This clone has a single count. This sequence joins TRBV5-1 and TRBJ2-2, with D tentatively TRBD1 (5 bases). The CDR3 consists of 15 residues. Trimming took off 0 bases at V and 3 bases at J, with 9 bases between the two ends. Germline CDR1 reads SGHRS; CDR2 reads YFSETQ. CDR3 sequence reads: CASSLGQGYTGELFF. As DNA, the CDR3 is TGCGCCAGCAGCTTGGGGCAGGGTTACACCGGGGAGCTGTTTTTT.

The rearrangement uses TRBV24-1 and TRBJ1-1; TRBD1 is a possible D gene (6 bases). This CDR3 comprises 11 residues. Germline V lookup: CDR1 KGHDR, CDR2 SFDVKD. V lost 7 bases, J lost 6 bases, and 8 bases lay in between. The CDR3 nucleotides read TGTGCCACCAGCAGGGGAGCTGAAGCTTTCTTT. The encoded protein is CATSRGAEAFF.

This clone was seen only once. This sample also contains other DNA sequences that code for the same CDR3. The V gene is TRBV5-1, the J gene TRBJ2-1, with D unresolved. Germline CDR1 reads SGHRS; CDR2 reads YFSETQ. Trimming took off 0 bases at V and 7 bases at J, with 2 bases between the two ends. CDR3 length: 11 residues. The CDR3 here is CASSLANEQFF. In nucleotides, the CDR3 is TGCGCCAGCAGCTTGGCTAATGAGCAGTTCTTC. The whole variable domain, remainder taken from reference TRBV5-1 and TRBJ2-1, is KAGVTQTPRYLIKTRGQQVTLSCSPISGHRSVSWYQQTPGQGLQFLFEYFSETQRNKGNFPGRFSGRQFSNSRSEMNVSTLELGDSALYLCASSLANEQFFGPGTRLTVL.